This T cell receptor (beta chain) was observed in a study of blood T cell repertoires in COVID-19. Clones were sequenced by immunoSEQ multiplex PCR, and TCRdb holds only the in-frame ones, with some missing. The table has 190,000 or so clones, more than 75% seen once. CDR1 is LNHNV and CDR2 is YYDKDF in the germline V gene (reference sequence). The germline V and J ends were trimmed by 0 bases and 7 bases, with 7 bases remaining between them. The CDR3 has 14 amino acids. Sequencing used peripheral blood. The chain has TRBV15 and TRBJ1-6; a weak D match, TRBD1 (6 bases). The receptor's source is a man in his sixties who had recovered from COVID-19. CDR3 loop: CATSRETGNSPLHF. DNA for the CDR3: TGTGCCACCAGCAGAGAAACAGGGAATTCACCCCTCCACTTT.